This T cell receptor (beta chain) was captured by sequencing in a study of T cell repertoires in cytomegalovirus infection. Overall study: Public TCR beta signatures marked donors with CMV infection and the matching HLA.

TCRdb processed the reads anew with MiXCR; each CDR3 protein has one entry. This sample has around 740,000 distinct CDR3 sequences, with approximately 40% found just once. This clonotype came up a few times. Its antigen is not identified. Study results and limitations: There were HLA-C-restricted CMV-specific TCR beta clonotypes dominating the ex vivo response. People with CMV and the relevant HLA were identified by cumulative public TCR beta family frequency.

Source material: PBMCs. The TCR comes from a human donor in good health (CMV status not recorded). Some clones in this sample may be carry-over from other donors' samples.

This CDR3 is CASSTTGIASEAFF. For the CDR3, the DNA is TGTGCCAGCAGTACAACCGGTATAGCCTCGGAAGCTTTCTTT. The V gene is TRBV12-3 or TRBV12-4, the J gene TRBJ1-1; D not resolved. There are 14 residues in the CDR3. V shed 5 bases and J shed 8 bases, with 18 bases lying between them.